The 25 T cell receptor beta chains in this list originate from one sample, sequenced in a study of identical twins. TCRdb passed the 5' RACE reads through MiXCR, listing each CDR3 protein once. The table records 1.5 million to 2 million distinct CDR3 sequences, roughly 35% of them present only once. Specimen: cord blood. The receptor set was obtained from a newborn girl in good health.

This clonotype was detected a few times. The V call is TRBV20-1, the J call TRBJ2-1, with 9 bases aligning to TRBD2. Germline loops: CDR1 DFQATT, CDR2 SNEGSKA (reference sequence). The CDR3 runs 15 residues. Trimming removed 4 bases from V and 7 bases from J; junction bases left unmatched: 11. In DNA form, the CDR3 reads TGCAGTGCTATACCCCCGGGACTAGCTGAGAATGAGCAGTTCTTC. Translation: CSAIPPGLAENEQFF.

The CDR3 spells CSARGGNYNEQFF. The CDR3, as DNA: TGCAGTGCCCGGGGGGGGAATTACAATGAGCAGTTCTTC. The V call is TRBV20-1, the J call TRBJ2-1, with TRBD2 matching 8 bases. Trimming cost V 6 bases and J 4 bases; bases outside gene matches: 5. CDR1 is DFQATT and CDR2 is SNEGSKA in the germline V gene (reference sequence). CDR3 length: 13 residues.

This chain uses TRBV5-6 with TRBJ2-5; 8 bases are shared with TRBD2. The CDR3 runs to 15 residues. The germline V gene encodes CDR1 SGHDT and CDR2 YYEEEE. V gave up 4 bases and J gave up 11 bases; unmatched junction bases: 16. CDR3 in amino acids: CASSIRTSQGSEQYF. Here the CDR3 DNA reads TGTGCCAGCAGCATCCGGACTAGCCAAGGAAGTGAGCAGTACTTC.

The rearrangement joins TRBV13 to TRBJ2-1, with TRBD1 matching 9 bases. The CDR3 covers 16 residues. V lost 2 bases, J lost 5 bases, and 7 bases stayed unmatched. From germline, CDR1 is PRHDT and CDR2 FYEKMQ (reference sequence). In DNA, the CDR3 is TGTGCCAGCAGCTTAAGGGGACAGGGCGGCCACAATGAGCAGTTCTTC. It codes for CASSLRGQGGHNEQFF.

The rearrangement links TRBV4-2 to TRBJ1-2; possible D gene TRBD1, 5 bases. Germline values: CDR1 LGHNA, CDR2 YNFKEQ. The CDR3 loop spans 15 amino acids. V lost 1 base, J lost 7 bases, and 16 bases lay in between. The CDR3 loop reads CASSQAGTPSGGYTF. In DNA, the CDR3 is TGTGCCAGCAGCCAAGCCGGGACCCCCTCGGGTGGCTACACCTTC.

The V and J genes are TRBV15 and TRBJ2-4; D is ambiguous. Germline-derived CDR1 and CDR2 are LNHNV and YYDKDF (reference sequence). The V end lost 7 bases, the J end lost 5 bases, and 9 bases lay between the germline ends. This CDR3 region has 12 residues. Here the CDR3 DNA reads TGTGCCACCATGGCTAATCAAAACATTCAGTACTTC. Translated, it gives CATMANQNIQYF. Filled out from reference TRBV15 and TRBJ2-4, the complete variable domain reads DAMVIQNPRYQVTQFGKPVTLSCSQTLNHNVMYWYQQKSSQAPKLLFHYYDKDFNNEADTPDNFQSRRPNTSFCFLDIRSPGLGDTAMYLCATMANQNIQYFGAGTRLSVL.

This clonotype was detected a few times. The chain links TRBV11-2 to TRBJ1-1, with 8 bases that match TRBD1. This CDR3 has 14 residues. After removal of 5 bases from V and 4 bases from J, the junction contained 6 bases not matched to a gene. The germline CDR1 and CDR2 sequences are SGHAT and FQNNGV. In DNA, the CDR3 is TGTGCCAGCAGCCCGCGGACAGGGCCCACTGAAGCTTTCTTT. This sequence encodes CASSPRTGPTEAFF.

The count of this clonotype is one. The J gene is TRBJ1-5, the V gene TRBV29-1, with 9 nucleotides matching TRBD1. V lost 6 bases, J lost 0 bases, and 3 bases stayed unmatched. The CDR3 is 14 amino acids. Germline V gene sequence: CDR1 SQVTM, CDR2 ANQGSEA. The CDR3 spells CSVTTGGSNQPQHF. CDR3 bases: TGCAGCGTCACGACAGGGGGTAGCAATCAGCCCCAGCATTTT.

The chain links TRBV20-1 to TRBJ2-1, with TRBD2 matching over 11 bases. In germline, CDR1 is DFQATT, CDR2 SNEGSKA (reference sequence). V shed 5 bases and J 7 bases; nucleotides not matched to a gene: 16. The CDR3 runs to 17 residues. CDR3 loop: CSAGSGLVASGRNEQFF. The CDR3 bases are TGCAGTGCTGGTAGCGGTTTGGTGGCTAGCGGGAGGAATGAGCAGTTCTTC.

About this clonotype: A much larger clone lies a single base off, so this may be a read error. This chain joins TRBV27 and TRBJ2-7; TRBD2 matches at 10 bases. This CDR3 has 16 amino acids. Germline V gene sequence: CDR1 MNHEY, CDR2 SMNVEV (reference sequence). The CDR3 spells CAGSSPTSGLPYEQYF. CDR3 DNA: TGTGCCGGCAGTTCCCCGACTAGCGGGTTACCCTACGAGCAGTACTTC.

The chain combines TRBV2 with TRBJ1-2; D is perhaps TRBD1 (6 bases). The ends were cut back, 3 bases at V and 2 bases at J, with 19 bases in the middle. There are 17 residues in the CDR3. Looked up from germline, CDR1 is SNHLY and CDR2 is FYNNEI. CDR3 amino acids: CASSEEVKTQGNYGYTF. CDR3 DNA sequence: TGTGCCAGCAGTGAGGAGGTGAAAACCCAGGGGAACTATGGCTACACCTTC.

This clonotype was seen once. This rearrangement joins TRBV4-1 to TRBJ2-4; D is possibly TRBD1 (6 bases). The CDR3 extends over 19 amino acids. V gave up 1 base and J gave up 1 base, with 20 bases separating them. Germline V gene data show CDR1 as MGHRA and CDR2 as YSYEKL. Here the CDR3 reads CASSQVLKLGTGAKNIQYF. Written as DNA, the CDR3 is TGCGCCAGCAGCCAAGTCCTTAAATTAGGTACAGGGGCCAAAAACATTCAGTACTTC.

With respect to this clonotype: The junction departs from the called germline gene at one end, perhaps through a read error. This chain joins TRBV15 and TRBJ2-7; TRBD2 is a possible D gene (7 bases). CDR1 is LNHNV and CDR2 is YYDKDF in the germline V gene (reference sequence). The CDR3 loop spans 15 amino acids. CDR3 amino acids: CATSRDGGGTYELYF. In nucleotides, the CDR3 is TGTGCCACCAGCAGAGATGGCGGGGGCACCTACGAGCTGTACTTC.

This clonotype appeared once. The gene calls are TRBV7-2 and TRBJ2-2, with D possibly TRBD1 on 7 matching bases. The germline CDR1 and CDR2 sequences are SGHTA and FQGNSA. The CDR3 covers 14 residues. V lost 8 bases to trimming and J lost 2 bases, with 12 bases between them. CDR3: CASRRDSNTGELFF. The CDR3 DNA sequence: TGTGCCAGCCGGAGGGACAGCAACACCGGGGAGCTGTTTTTT.

V is TRBV6-6 and J is TRBJ2-7; 7 bases are a match to TRBD1. This CDR3 region has 13 residues. V gave up 11 bases and J gave up 0 bases; unmatched junction bases: 7. From germline, CDR1 is MNHNY and CDR2 SVGAGI (reference sequence). In DNA, the CDR3 is TGTGCCGGCAAGGCAGGGGGCTCCTACGAGCAGTACTTC. Translation: CAGKAGGSYEQYF.

As concerns this clonotype: A much larger clone sits a single nucleotide away, making a read error possible. V and J are TRBV24-1 and TRBJ2-5; D might be TRBD1 (5 bases). The germline gives CDR1 KGHDR, CDR2 SFDVKD. There are 14 residues in the CDR3. Trimming took 0 bases from V and 11 from J, leaving 15 bases between them. The CDR3 here is CATSDLGHYNEQYF. The CDR3 DNA reads as TGTGCCACCAGTGATTTGGGACACTACAATGAGCAGTACTTC.

In its sample, this clonotype was seen a few times. V usage is TRBV20-1 and J usage is TRBJ1-6; D gene unclear. V lost 3 bases, J lost 3 bases, and 6 bases lay in between. The CDR3 length is 13 residues. CDR1 is DFQATT, CDR2 SNEGSKA, per germline (reference sequence). The CDR3 coding sequence is TGCAGTGCTAGCCTACACTATAATTCACCCCTCCACTTT. This translates into CSASLHYNSPLHF.

This clonotype occurred many times. The CDR3 region is CATSRVRTSHEQYF. The CDR3 coding sequence is TGTGCCACCAGCAGAGTAAGAACTAGCCACGAGCAGTACTTC. This rearrangement joins TRBV15 to TRBJ2-7, with D tentatively TRBD2 (6 bases). Trimming stripped 1 base from V and 5 bases from J, with 12 bases between. The CDR3 is 14 amino acids. The germline V gene encodes CDR1 LNHNV and CDR2 YYDKDF (reference sequence). Combining the CDR3 with reference TRBV15 and TRBJ2-7 gives the whole variable domain DAMVIQNPRYQVTQFGKPVTLSCSQTLNHNVMYWYQQKSSQAPKLLFHYYDKDFNNEADTPDNFQSRRPNTSFCFLDIRSPGLGDTAMYLCATSRVRTSHEQYFGPGTRLTVT.

The V call is TRBV7-9, the J call TRBJ2-3, with TRBD2 matching over 12 bases. The CDR3 consists of 17 residues. The trim removed 7 bases at V and 0 bases at J, leaving 8 bases unmatched. CDR1 and CDR2 (germline): SEHNR, FQNEAQ (reference sequence). Written as DNA, the CDR3 is TGTGCCAGCACCACCCGACTAGCGGGGGCCAGCACAGATACGCAGTATTTT. This gives the protein CASTTRLAGASTDTQYF.

The table lists this clonotype with a few counts. V and J are TRBV10-3 and TRBJ1-1; D not certain. CDR1 is ENHRY, CDR2 SYGVKD, per germline. The V gene lost 3 bases and the J gene lost 0 bases, with 8 bases spanning the gap. This CDR3 comprises 14 residues. The CDR3 nucleotides read TGTGCCATCAGTGAAACTGGGGTGAACACTGAAGCTTTCTTT. It codes for CAISETGVNTEAFF.

This clonotype occurred many times. V is TRBV10-3 and J is TRBJ1-2; D uncertain. V shed 2 bases and J shed 6 bases, with 13 bases lying between them. The CDR3 is 14 residues long. The germline CDR1 and CDR2 sequences are ENHRY and SYGVKD. The CDR3 sequence: CAISENGILNGYTF. CDR3 bases: TGTGCCATCAGTGAGAACGGGATCCTCAATGGCTACACCTTC.

The V call is TRBV27, the J call TRBJ2-7; 9 nucleotides match TRBD1. V shed 5 bases and J 3 bases; nucleotides not matched to a gene: 8. CDR1 and CDR2 from the germline V gene are MNHEY and SMNVEV (reference sequence). The CDR3 is 15 residues long. CDR3 in amino acids: CASSTTGTGHYEQYF. The CDR3 coding sequence is TGTGCCAGCAGTACTACCGGGACAGGGCACTACGAGCAGTACTTC.

The CDR3 DNA is TGTGCCAGCACCCTCTGGCTATCCACAGATACGCAGTATTTT. Translating gives CASTLWLSTDTQYF. The J gene is TRBJ2-3, the V gene TRBV12-3 or TRBV12-4; D gene unclear. This CDR3 spans 14 amino acids. Between the trimmed V and J ends, which lost 7 bases and 2 bases, there was a span of 13 bases.

The gene calls are TRBV20-1 and TRBJ2-1; the D is unclear. This CDR3 spans 14 amino acids. The V gene lost 0 bases and the J gene lost 5 bases, with 11 bases spanning the gap. CDR1 is DFQATT and CDR2 is SNEGSKA in the germline V gene (reference sequence). The CDR3 coding sequence is TGCAGTGCTAGAGATCTCTCCATAAACAATGAGCAGTTCTTC. As protein: CSARDLSINNEQFF.

The chain joins TRBV4-2 to TRBJ2-1, with 11 bases matching TRBD2. The CDR3 is made up of 15 amino acids. Germline lookup yields CDR1 LGHNA and CDR2 YNFKEQ. V was clipped by 3 bases and J by 5 bases; unmatched bases: 3. CDR3 protein: CASSHPSGGNNEQFF. The CDR3 DNA is TGTGCCAGCAGCCATCCTAGCGGGGGGAACAATGAGCAGTTCTTC.